A single T cell receptor beta chain is shown here with its context. Its antigen is unknown. The data were taken from a study of radiation and T cells in renal cell carcinoma. The study's findings and limits: Baseline intratumoral clonotype presence is unknown without pretreatment biopsies. Top tumor clonotypes rose in blood 2 weeks post-radiation, then contracted.

Assay: immunoSEQ multiplex PCR; the TCRdb copy retains only in-frame clones and omits some. Here the sample spans roughly 150,000 clones, 87% being singletons. Germline V CDR1 and CDR2: GTSNPN, SVGIG (reference sequence). The CDR3 is made up of 14 amino acids. Trimming left V 5 bases short and J 0 bases short, with 13 bases between. Time point specified: blood 2 weeks post-SBRT. The treatment here: 15 Gy SBRT to primary tumor, nephrectomy 4 weeks later. The source was blood, collected from a patient whose treatment included radiotherapy and nephrectomy. The chain employs TRBV30 and TRBJ1-1; weak D call: TRBD1 (6 bases). The receptor's source is a woman between 45 and 60 years old with renal cell carcinoma. The CDR3 reads CAWWSGVVNTEAFF. In DNA, the CDR3 is TGTGCCTGGTGGTCAGGGGTTGTGAACACTGAAGCTTTCTTT.